The rows below give T cell receptor beta chains drawn from one sample of a study of shared clonotypes between healthy human individuals. The assay was immunoSEQ multiplex PCR, and TCRdb's table has in-frame clones only and misses some. The sample lists over 2,000,000 clones, just over 90% occurring once. Source material: naive CD8+ T cells from PBMCs. The receptors derive from a man younger than 30 in good health. Some clones in this sample may be carry-over from other donors' samples. Both conserved end residues are part of each CDR3. D genes are given only for firm matches. Size is stated for part of the rows, as once, few or many counts, or as a class when the clone is expanded.

j_call d_call clone_size v_call cdr3_length cdr3_aa cdr3_nt
TRBJ2-2 NA NA TRBV10-3 14 CAISETGQAGELFF TGTGCCATCAGTGAAACAGGTCAGGCCGGGGAGCTGTTTTTT
TRBJ2-1 NA NA TRBV7-3 13 CASSLLADNEQFF TGTGCCAGCAGCTTATTAGCGGACAATGAGCAGTTCTTC
TRBJ2-1 TRBD2 NA TRBV9 17 CASSAISGRAPYNEQFF TGTGCCAGCAGCGCAATTAGCGGGAGGGCCCCTTACAATGAGCAGTTCTTC
TRBJ1-1 NA NA TRBV27 16 CASVGTSHLVNTEAFF TGTGCCAGCGTGGGGACTTCTCACCTGGTGAACACTGAAGCTTTCTTT
TRBJ1-1 NA NA TRBV6-5 14 CASSYNDRNTEAFF TGTGCCAGCAGTTACAACGACAGGAACACTGAAGCTTTCTTT
TRBJ1-5 NA NA TRBV28 15 CASSPLWTANQPQHF TGTGCCAGCAGTCCCCTATGGACGGCGAATCAGCCCCAGCATTTT
TRBJ2-6 NA NA TRBV12-5 18 CASGPSHAGQSRANVLTF TGTGCTAGTGGTCCCAGTCATGCAGGACAAAGTCGGGCCAACGTCCTGACTTTC
TRBJ1-2 NA NA TRBV7-8 13 CASSPTSYYGYTF TGTGCCAGCAGCCCGACCAGCTACTATGGCTACACCTTC
TRBJ2-7 NA NA TRBV5-1 16 CASSLAGTLSSYEQYF TGCGCCAGCAGCTTGGCCGGAACCCTAAGCTCCTACGAGCAGTACTTC
TRBJ1-2 NA NA TRBV11-2 13 CASSFGKLFGYTF TGTGCCAGCAGCTTCGGCAAGCTTTTCGGCTACACCTTC
TRBJ1-5 NA once TRBV5-5 15 CASSLRGGSNQPQHF TGTGCCAGCAGCTTGCGGGGAGGTAGCAATCAGCCCCAGCATTTT
TRBJ2-1 TRBD1 NA TRBV7-6 15 CASSWGTGLKQEQFF TGTGCCAGCAGCTGGGGGACAGGGCTGAAGCAGGAGCAGTTCTTC
TRBJ2-6 NA NA TRBV27 19 CASSSSGPGSTFGRNVLTF TGTGCCAGCAGTTCATCGGGACCGGGGTCCACTTTTGGCCGGAACGTCCTGACTTTC
TRBJ2-6 NA NA TRBV19 18 CASSILRRSISGANVLTF TGTGCCAGTAGTATCCTTAGACGCAGCATATCTGGGGCCAACGTCCTGACTTTC